A selection of T cell receptor beta chains follows, all from one sample in a study of glioma-infiltrating T cells after dendritic cell vaccination. Only in-frame clones appear in the TCRdb table, and some are missing; sequencing was by immunoSEQ multiplex PCR. The top ten clones hold over 2.5% of a sample with under 100,000 clones, approximately 87% of them seen once. The sequences come from blood, collected before dendritic cell vaccination. These receptor sequences come from a human donor with glioblastoma. CDR3s include the opening cysteine and the closing phenylalanine or tryptophan. The D gene is left open where the match is weak. Clone size is stated in some rows and not others, as once, few, many or a class when expanded.

V gene: TRBV29-1
D gene: TRBD1
clone size: once
J gene: TRBJ1-2
CDR3 protein: CSVGTGEGYGYTF
CDR3 DNA: TGCAGCGTAGGGACAGGGGAGGGCTATGGCTACACCTTC

V gene: TRBV19
D gene: -
clone size: -
J gene: TRBJ1-5
CDR3 protein: CASSYLNQPQHF
CDR3 DNA: TGTGCCAGTAGCTATCTTAATCAGCCCCAGCATTTT

V gene: TRBV6-5
D gene: TRBD1
clone size: -
J gene: TRBJ1-2
CDR3 protein: CASVERQGIGGYTF
CDR3 DNA: TGTGCCAGCGTGGAGCGACAGGGGATTGGGGGCTACACCTTC

V gene: TRBV5-3
D gene: -
clone size: few
J gene: TRBJ2-7
CDR3 protein: CARSLVPEQSYEQYF
CDR3 DNA: TGTGCCAGAAGCTTGGTCCCCGAACAGTCCTACGAGCAGTACTTC

V gene: TRBV18
D gene: -
clone size: -
J gene: TRBJ2-1
CDR3 protein: CASSPLAGVDEQFF
CDR3 DNA: TGTGCCAGCTCACCATTGGCAGGGGTTGATGAGCAGTTCTTC

V gene: TRBV4-2
D gene: -
clone size: -
J gene: TRBJ1-3
CDR3 protein: CASSQDRYSGNTIYF
CDR3 DNA: TGTGCCAGCAGCCAAGACAGGTACTCTGGAAACACCATATATTTT

V gene: TRBV28
D gene: TRBD1
clone size: few
J gene: TRBJ1-4
CDR3 protein: CASSPGGQQEKLFF
CDR3 DNA: TGTGCCAGCAGTCCCGGGGGACAGCAAGAAAAACTGTTTTTT

V gene: TRBV7-6
D gene: TRBD1
clone size: -
J gene: TRBJ1-1
CDR3 protein: CASSSGQGANTEAFF
CDR3 DNA: TGTGCCAGCAGCTCGGGACAGGGGGCGAACACTGAAGCTTTCTTT

V gene: TRBV5-1
D gene: -
clone size: -
J gene: TRBJ2-2
CDR3 protein: CASRGRGSNTGELFF
CDR3 DNA: TGCGCCAGCAGGGGGCGGGGATCGAACACCGGGGAGCTGTTTTTT

V gene: TRBV18
D gene: -
clone size: -
J gene: TRBJ2-1
CDR3 protein: CASSPSARSSYNEQFF
CDR3 DNA: TGTGCCAGCTCACCGAGTGCGAGGAGCTCCTACAATGAGCAGTTCTTC

V gene: TRBV6-5
D gene: -
clone size: -
J gene: TRBJ2-5
CDR3 protein: CASSPGTPIGTQYF
CDR3 DNA: TGTGCCAGCAGCCCCGGGACTCCCATAGGGACCCAGTACTTC

V gene: TRBV6-1
D gene: -
clone size: -
J gene: TRBJ1-6
CDR3 protein: CASSVDSYNSPLHF
CDR3 DNA: TGTGCCAGCAGTGTAGACAGTTATAATTCACCCCTCCACTTT

V gene: TRBV7-9
D gene: TRBD2
clone size: -
J gene: TRBJ2-7
CDR3 protein: CASSFPLAGKFEQYF
CDR3 DNA: TGTGCCAGCAGCTTCCCTTTAGCGGGAAAGTTTGAGCAGTACTTC

V gene: TRBV5-1
D gene: -
clone size: -
J gene: TRBJ2-3
CDR3 protein: CASSLSDSDTDTQYF
CDR3 DNA: TGCGCCAGCAGCTTGAGCGACAGCGACACAGATACGCAGTATTTT

V gene: TRBV5-4
D gene: -
clone size: -
J gene: TRBJ2-5
CDR3 protein: CASSSTTSREQYF
CDR3 DNA: TGTGCCAGCAGCTCTACTACATCTAGGGAGCAGTACTTC

V gene: TRBV19
D gene: -
clone size: -
J gene: TRBJ1-4
CDR3 protein: CASGGVVGEKLFF
CDR3 DNA: TGTGCCAGCGGCGGGGTTGTTGGGGAAAAACTGTTTTTT

V gene: TRBV2
D gene: -
clone size: -
J gene: TRBJ1-2
CDR3 protein: CASRRAKGVYGYTF
CDR3 DNA: TGTGCCAGCAGGAGGGCCAAGGGCGTCTATGGCTACACCTTC

V gene: TRBV28
D gene: -
clone size: once
J gene: TRBJ1-3
CDR3 protein: CAISPGGRASGNTIYF
CDR3 DNA: TGTGCCATCTCCCCCGGTGGCAGGGCTTCTGGAAACACCATATATTTT

V gene: TRBV27
D gene: TRBD2
clone size: -
J gene: TRBJ2-1
CDR3 protein: CASSPDSGRPISDEQFF
CDR3 DNA: TGTGCCAGCAGCCCCGATAGCGGGAGGCCAATATCCGATGAGCAGTTCTTC

V gene: TRBV7-7
D gene: -
clone size: few
J gene: TRBJ2-2
CDR3 protein: CASSPAQGFGTGELFF
CDR3 DNA: TGTGCCAGCAGCCCCGCCCAGGGGTTCGGCACCGGGGAGCTGTTTTTT

V gene: TRBV4-2
D gene: -
clone size: -
J gene: TRBJ2-3
CDR3 protein: CASSQESQGTRSPFTDTQYF
CDR3 DNA: TGTGCCAGCAGCCAAGAAAGCCAGGGGACGCGTTCTCCCTTCACAGATACGCAGTATTTT

V gene: TRBV5-6
D gene: TRBD2
clone size: -
J gene: TRBJ2-5
CDR3 protein: CASSLVVAGAYQETQYF
CDR3 DNA: TGTGCCAGCAGCCTCGTGGTAGCGGGGGCGTACCAAGAGACCCAGTACTTC

V gene: TRBV7-9
D gene: TRBD2
clone size: -
J gene: TRBJ2-7
CDR3 protein: CASSLDGAGVVSYEQYF
CDR3 DNA: TGTGCCAGCAGCTTAGACGGAGCGGGGGTCGTCTCCTACGAGCAGTACTTC

V gene: TRBV6-1
D gene: TRBD1
clone size: -
J gene: TRBJ1-1
CDR3 protein: CASSDPWMTGGTEAFF
CDR3 DNA: TGTGCCAGCAGTGACCCCTGGATGACAGGGGGCACTGAAGCTTTCTTT

V gene: TRBV5-1
D gene: TRBD1
clone size: -
J gene: TRBJ2-2
CDR3 protein: CASSKGQANTGELFF
CDR3 DNA: TGCGCCAGCAGCAAGGGACAGGCGAACACCGGGGAGCTGTTTTTT

V gene: TRBV5-5
D gene: -
clone size: -
J gene: TRBJ1-2
CDR3 protein: CASSLDEYGYTF
CDR3 DNA: TGTGCCAGCAGCTTGGACGAGTATGGCTACACCTTC

V gene: TRBV5-1
D gene: -
clone size: -
J gene: TRBJ2-3
CDR3 protein: CASTLGGAGADTQYF
CDR3 DNA: TGCGCCAGCACCCTGGGGGGCGCGGGGGCAGATACGCAGTATTTT

V gene: TRBV10-3
D gene: TRBD2
clone size: -
J gene: TRBJ2-5
CDR3 protein: CAISESGGGAGETQYF
CDR3 DNA: TGTGCCATCAGTGAGTCCGGCGGGGGGGCCGGAGAGACCCAGTACTTC

V gene: TRBV12-5
D gene: -
clone size: -
J gene: TRBJ1-1
CDR3 protein: CASGPYARAEAFF
CDR3 DNA: TGTGCTAGTGGTCCCTACGCGAGGGCTGAAGCTTTCTTT

V gene: TRBV30
D gene: TRBD1
clone size: few
J gene: TRBJ1-1
CDR3 protein: CAWGQGNTEAFF
CDR3 DNA: TGTGCCTGGGGACAGGGGAACACTGAAGCTTTCTTT

V gene: TRBV7-7
D gene: TRBD2
clone size: -
J gene: TRBJ2-1
CDR3 protein: CASSPFLSGSYNEQFF
CDR3 DNA: TGTGCTAGCAGCCCATTTCTCAGCGGGAGCTACAATGAGCAGTTCTTC

V gene: TRBV5-6
D gene: -
clone size: -
J gene: TRBJ2-5
CDR3 protein: CASSLSQEETQYF
CDR3 DNA: TGTGCCAGCAGCTTGTCTCAGGAAGAGACCCAGTACTTC

V gene: TRBV2
D gene: TRBD1
clone size: -
J gene: TRBJ2-7
CDR3 protein: CASSEGGQEIYEQYF
CDR3 DNA: TGTGCCAGCAGTGAAGGGGGACAGGAAATCTACGAGCAGTACTTC

V gene: TRBV27
D gene: TRBD1
clone size: -
J gene: TRBJ2-2
CDR3 protein: CASRWTGAGELFF
CDR3 DNA: TGTGCCAGCAGATGGACAGGGGCCGGGGAGCTGTTTTTT

V gene: TRBV5-4
D gene: -
clone size: -
J gene: TRBJ1-3
CDR3 protein: CASSLGGVSGNTIYF
CDR3 DNA: TGTGCCAGCAGCTTGGGCGGGGTATCTGGAAACACCATATATTTT

V gene: TRBV11-3
D gene: -
clone size: -
J gene: TRBJ2-7
CDR3 protein: CASSLDPSEQYF
CDR3 DNA: TGTGCCAGCAGCTTAGATCCCTCCGAGCAGTACTTC

V gene: TRBV28
D gene: -
clone size: -
J gene: TRBJ1-1
CDR3 protein: CASSLRTSEAFF
CDR3 DNA: TGTGCCAGCAGTTTACGGACATCTGAAGCTTTCTTT

V gene: TRBV10-3
D gene: -
clone size: -
J gene: TRBJ2-1
CDR3 protein: CAISESYSQHLSSYNEQFF
CDR3 DNA: TGTGCCATCAGTGAGTCGTACAGCCAGCATTTAAGCTCCTACAATGAGCAGTTCTTC

V gene: TRBV14
D gene: -
clone size: -
J gene: TRBJ2-3
CDR3 protein: CASSQDWPEDTQYF
CDR3 DNA: TGTGCCAGCAGCCAAGATTGGCCAGAAGATACGCAGTATTTT

V gene: TRBV2
D gene: TRBD2
clone size: -
J gene: TRBJ2-1
CDR3 protein: CASSERGGDEQFF
CDR3 DNA: TGTGCCAGCAGTGAACGGGGGGGGGATGAGCAGTTCTTC

V gene: TRBV7-9
D gene: -
clone size: -
J gene: TRBJ1-4
CDR3 protein: CASSRPSRGTNEKLFF
CDR3 DNA: TGTGCCAGCAGCCGGCCCTCGCGGGGGACTAATGAAAAACTGTTTTTT

V gene: TRBV5-5
D gene: TRBD1
clone size: -
J gene: TRBJ1-2
CDR3 protein: CASSLDQGARGYTF
CDR3 DNA: TGTGCCAGCAGCTTGGATCAGGGGGCGCGGGGCTACACCTTC

V gene: TRBV6-1
D gene: -
clone size: -
J gene: TRBJ2-7
CDR3 protein: CASSPQGLAAYEQYF
CDR3 DNA: TGTGCCAGCAGCCCTCAGGGGCTAGCGGCCTACGAGCAGTACTTC

V gene: TRBV7-9
D gene: TRBD1
clone size: -
J gene: TRBJ2-7
CDR3 protein: CASSDTGTVTYEQYF
CDR3 DNA: TGTGCCAGCAGCGATACCGGGACAGTCACCTACGAGCAGTACTTC

V gene: TRBV2
D gene: -
clone size: -
J gene: TRBJ2-3
CDR3 protein: CATSRETDTQYF
CDR3 DNA: TGTGCCACCAGTAGGGAGACAGATACGCAGTATTTT

V gene: TRBV19
D gene: -
clone size: -
J gene: TRBJ1-5
CDR3 protein: CASSIRTDINQPQHF
CDR3 DNA: TGTGCCAGTAGTATAAGGACAGATATCAATCAGCCCCAGCATTTT

V gene: TRBV7-9
D gene: TRBD1
clone size: -
J gene: TRBJ1-2
CDR3 protein: CASSPTQGAYGYTF
CDR3 DNA: TGTGCCAGCAGCCCCACTCAGGGGGCCTATGGCTACACCTTC

V gene: TRBV11-2
D gene: -
clone size: -
J gene: TRBJ1-4
CDR3 protein: CASSLGGVNGEKLFF
CDR3 DNA: TGTGCCAGCAGCTTAGGGGGGGTTAACGGTGAAAAACTGTTTTTT

V gene: TRBV19
D gene: -
clone size: -
J gene: TRBJ1-2
CDR3 protein: CASTGGAKPYGYTF
CDR3 DNA: TGTGCCAGTACCGGGGGAGCGAAACCGTATGGCTACACCTTC

V gene: TRBV6-1
D gene: -
clone size: few
J gene: TRBJ1-2
CDR3 protein: CASSESRGGYTF
CDR3 DNA: TGTGCCAGCAGTGAGTCTAGGGGAGGCTACACCTTC

V gene: TRBV19
D gene: -
clone size: -
J gene: TRBJ1-2
CDR3 protein: CASSNRLANYGYTF
CDR3 DNA: TGTGCCAGTAGTAACAGGCTCGCTAACTATGGCTACACCTTC

V gene: TRBV5-6
D gene: -
clone size: -
J gene: TRBJ2-7
CDR3 protein: CASSPNSYEQYF
CDR3 DNA: TGTGCCAGCAGTCCTAACTCCTACGAGCAGTACTTC

V gene: TRBV5-1
D gene: -
clone size: once
J gene: TRBJ2-2
CDR3 protein: CAGSEGFNTGELFF
CDR3 DNA: TGCGCCGGCTCGGAGGGGTTTAACACCGGGGAGCTGTTTTTT

V gene: TRBV7-3
D gene: TRBD2
clone size: -
J gene: TRBJ2-3
CDR3 protein: CASSPRPNSGKITDTQYF
CDR3 DNA: TGTGCCAGCAGTCCGCGGCCCAATAGCGGGAAGATAACAGATACGCAGTATTTT

V gene: TRBV19
D gene: TRBD1
clone size: -
J gene: TRBJ2-7
CDR3 protein: CASSRTGSYEQYF
CDR3 DNA: TGTGCCAGTAGTAGGACAGGGAGTTACGAGCAGTACTTC

V gene: TRBV2
D gene: -
clone size: -
J gene: TRBJ2-2
CDR3 protein: CASRSFGGQNTGELFF
CDR3 DNA: TGTGCCAGCAGGAGCTTCGGGGGGCAGAACACCGGGGAGCTGTTTTTT

V gene: TRBV6-5
D gene: TRBD1
clone size: -
J gene: TRBJ2-2
CDR3 protein: CASSYGQGANTGELFF
CDR3 DNA: TGTGCCAGCAGTTACGGACAGGGGGCGAACACCGGGGAGCTGTTTTTT

V gene: TRBV5-4
D gene: -
clone size: -
J gene: TRBJ2-1
CDR3 protein: CASTLMGGNEQFF
CDR3 DNA: TGTGCCAGCACCCTAATGGGAGGCAATGAGCAGTTCTTC

V gene: TRBV9
D gene: TRBD1
clone size: -
J gene: TRBJ1-4
CDR3 protein: CASSARTGNEKLFF
CDR3 DNA: TGTGCCAGCAGCGCTAGGACAGGGAACGAAAAACTGTTTTTT